The rows below give T cell receptor beta chains drawn from one sample of a study of blood T cell repertoires in COVID-19. Method: immunoSEQ multiplex PCR; TCRdb's copy keeps in-frame clones and lacks some. The sample includes around 220,000 clones, approximately 80% of them seen just once. Sequencing was carried out using peripheral blood. The origin of the receptors is a woman at least 80 years old with acute or convalescent COVID-19. The CDR3 runs from the conserved cysteine through the conserved F or W. D genes are given only for firm matches. Part of the rows lack a size; the others show once, few, many or a class for expanded clones.

>-|TRBJ1-1|TRBV6-6|-
TGTGCCAGTTCAAAGAACACTGAAGCTTTCTTT
CASSKNTEAFF
>once|TRBJ1-1|TRBV5-1|TRBD1
TGCGCCAGCAGCGAACCGGGACAGGGAAGAACTGAAGCTTTCTTT
CASSEPGQGRTEAFF
>-|TRBJ1-1|TRBV19|-
TGTGCCAGTAGTCTGAGGATCAACACTGAAGCTTTCTTT
CASSLRINTEAFF
>-|TRBJ1-5|TRBV19|-
TGTGCCAGTAAGGAGGGTTCGGGGTTTAGCAATCAGCCCCAGCATTTT
CASKEGSGFSNQPQHF
>-|TRBJ1-3|TRBV19|-
TGTGCCAGTAGTTTTGAAGGGGTATATGGAAACACCATATATTTT
CASSFEGVYGNTIYF
>-|TRBJ2-5|TRBV7-2|TRBD2
TGTGCCAGCAGTTCCTTGGCGACTAGCGGGGGGAGGGAGACCCAGTACTTC
CASSSLATSGGRETQYF
>-|TRBJ1-4|TRBV5-1|TRBD1
TGCGCCAGCAGTCGACAGGGTCTTAAGGATGAAAAACTGTTTTTT
CASSRQGLKDEKLFF
>-|TRBJ1-2|TRBV24-1|-
TGTGCCACCAGTGATCCGTCGGGGGGCAGCTATGGCTACACCTTC
CATSDPSGGSYGYTF
>once|TRBJ1-2|TRBV27|TRBD1
TGTGCCAGCGGGGGACAGGGAAGAGGCTACACCTTC
CASGGQGRGYTF
>-|TRBJ2-5|TRBV7-6|-
TGTGCCAGCAGCCGCGACGCGGCAGGGGAAGAGACCCAGTACTTC
CASSRDAAGEETQYF
>-|TRBJ1-5|TRBV5-1|TRBD1
TGCGCCAGCAGCCTCCCGGGACAGATAAGAGGTAGTGGTCAGCCCCAGCATTTT
CASSLPGQIRGSGQPQHF
>-|TRBJ2-2|TRBV7-9|-
TGTGCCAGCAGCTGGCAGGGCACCGGGGAGCTGTTTTTT
CASSWQGTGELFF
>-|TRBJ1-2|TRBV5-4|-
TGTGCCAGCAGCTTGGCTACAGGTTACTATGGCTACACCTTC
CASSLATGYYGYTF
>-|TRBJ1-6|TRBV9|-
TGTGCCAGCAGCGTGTCGGACTTAAATTCACCCCTCCACTTT
CASSVSDLNSPLHF
>-|TRBJ2-1|TRBV9|-
TGTGCCAGCAGCGTAGGGGTCACTAGGGGGAATGAGCAGTTCTTC
CASSVGVTRGNEQFF
>-|TRBJ1-6|TRBV19|TRBD1
TGTGCCAGTAGTACCGGGACAGGGGGGCAGGGGAATTCACCCCTCCACTTT
CASSTGTGGQGNSPLHF
>-|TRBJ2-5|TRBV5-4|TRBD2
TGTGCCAGCAGCTTGGGACTAGCGGGAGAGACCCAGTACTTC
CASSLGLAGETQYF
>-|TRBJ1-2|TRBV5-6|-
TGTGCCAGCAGCTTACAAGTGAGGGGCTACACCTTC
CASSLQVRGYTF
>-|TRBJ2-5|TRBV10-3|-
TGTGCCATCAGTGAGGAGGAGACCCAGTACTTC
CAISEEETQYF
>-|TRBJ1-6|TRBV18|-
TGTGCCAGCTCACCCCCCTCCGAGGCGACTACCCTCCACTTT
CASSPPSEATTLHF
>-|TRBJ1-2|TRBV19|TRBD1
TGTGCCAGTAGCGGACAGGTCCTTTTGGATGGCTACACCTTC
CASSGQVLLDGYTF
>-|TRBJ2-7|TRBV11-2|TRBD2
TGTGCCAGCAGCTTAGGAGTTAGCGGGGGCTCCGAGCAGTACTTC
CASSLGVSGGSEQYF
>few|TRBJ1-2|TRBV29-1|-
TGCAGCGTTGAAACGGGAGTTGGCTATGGCTACACCTTC
CSVETGVGYGYTF
>-|TRBJ2-3|TRBV7-9|TRBD2
TGTGCCAGCAGGTACGGACTAGCGGGGGCTGTCACAGATACGCAGTATTTT
CASRYGLAGAVTDTQYF
>-|TRBJ2-5|TRBV9|TRBD2
TGTGCCAGCAGCAAGGGGGGACTAGACGCCCAAGAGACCCAGTACTTC
CASSKGGLDAQETQYF
>-|TRBJ2-1|TRBV5-6|TRBD2
TGTGCCAGCAGTTACTGGGGGGGTATGGCCTACAATGAGCAGTTCTTC
CASSYWGGMAYNEQFF
>-|TRBJ2-1|TRBV4-2|-
TGTGCCAGCAGCCAAGCTGCCGGGGTGGCCTACAATGAGCAGTTCTTC
CASSQAAGVAYNEQFF
>-|TRBJ2-1|TRBV6-2/TRBV6-3|-
TGTGCCAGCAGTTGGGGCCAGAATGAGCAGTTCTTC
CASSWGQNEQFF
>-|TRBJ2-3|TRBV4-3|-
TGCGCCAGCAGCCAAGTAAGCGGGAGCACAGATACGCAGTATTTT
CASSQVSGSTDTQYF
>few|TRBJ2-5|TRBV5-6|TRBD1
TGTGCCAGCAGCTTGACAGGGGGCTACCAAGAGACCCAGTACTTC
CASSLTGGYQETQYF
>few|TRBJ2-2|TRBV9|-
TGTGCCAGCAGCGTAGGCCTTGGGCACGCGAACACCGGGGAGCTGTTTTTT
CASSVGLGHANTGELFF
>-|TRBJ1-5|TRBV5-1|-
TGCGCCAGCAGCGAGGGTTCTGGCAATCAGCCCCAGCATTTT
CASSEGSGNQPQHF